Each of the 15 T cell receptor beta chains below was sequenced from the same sample in a study of blood T cell repertoires in COVID-19. Assay: immunoSEQ multiplex PCR; the TCRdb copy retains only in-frame clones and omits some. The table shows roughly 100,000 clones, with around 90% occurring only once. Sequencing used peripheral blood. These receptors were obtained from a woman between 50 and 59 years old with COVID-19, enrolled during active disease.

The chain has TRBV30 and TRBJ1-6; D remains unclear. Germline values: CDR1 GTSNPN, CDR2 SVGIG (reference sequence). V was pared by 8 bases and J by 0 bases, with 11 bases between. This CDR3 has 14 amino acids. Here the CDR3 reads CARQEGSYNSPLHF. CDR3 coding DNA: TGTGCCCGCCAGGAGGGCTCCTATAATTCACCCCTCCACTTT.

V usage is TRBV12-5 and J usage is TRBJ1-1; D not resolved. The ends were cut back, 1 base at V and 4 bases at J, with 13 bases in the middle. The V gene's germline CDR1 is LGHNT and CDR2 FRNRAP. The CDR3 has 15 amino acids. CDR3 amino acids: CASGLDRVRGTEAFF. The CDR3 coding sequence is TGTGCTAGTGGTTTGGACCGTGTTCGAGGCACTGAAGCTTTCTTT. The whole variable domain, filled in from reference TRBV12-5 and TRBJ1-1, reads DARVTQTPRHKVTEMGQEVTMRCQPILGHNTVFWYRQTMMQGLELLAYFRNRAPLDDSGMPKDRFSAEMPDATLATLKIQPSEPRDSAVYFCASGLDRVRGTEAFFGQGTRLTVV.

This clone was seen a few times. The chain links TRBV7-8 to TRBJ2-7; TRBD2 matches at 9 bases. Per the germline V gene, CDR1 is SGHVS and CDR2 is FQNEAQ. This CDR3 is built from 15 residues. The V gene end was trimmed by 1 base and the J gene end by 4 bases; junction bases not matched to a gene: 5. The CDR3 is CASSLVGGGAYEQYF. CDR3 sequence (DNA): TGTGCCAGCAGCTTAGTGGGCGGGGGGGCGTACGAGCAGTACTTC.

The chain couples TRBV30 to TRBJ2-1; 10 bases line up with TRBD2. V shed 5 bases and J 8 bases; nucleotides not matched to a gene: 6. This CDR3 has 13 amino acids. CDR1 is GTSNPN and CDR2 is SVGIG in the germline V gene (reference sequence). CDR3 sequence: CAWQRGGVDEQFF. The DNA for the CDR3 is TGTGCCTGGCAGCGGGGGGGCGTCGATGAGCAGTTCTTC.

V and J are TRBV30 and TRBJ2-5, with 11 bases identical to TRBD2. J gave up 5 bases and V 1 base, and 3 bases lay outside the gene matches. CDR3 size: 14 residues. CDR1 is GTSNPN, CDR2 SVGIG, per germline (reference sequence). DNA for the CDR3: TGTGCCTGGAGTGAACTAGCGGGGGTTGAGACCCAGTACTTC. Translated: CAWSELAGVETQYF. The variable domain in full, with the rest retrieved from reference TRBV30 and TRBJ2-5, is SQTIHQWPATLVQPVGSPLSLECTVEGTSNPNLYWYRQAAGRGLQLLFYSVGIGQISSEVPQNLSASRPQDRQFILSSKKLLLSDSGFYLCAWSELAGVETQYFGPGTRLLVL.

CDR3 sequence: CASSDPSGTDTQYF. As DNA, the CDR3 is TGTGCCAGCAGTGATCCTAGCGGGACAGATACGCAGTATTTT. This rearrangement joins TRBV5-4 to TRBJ2-3; 8 nucleotides agree with TRBD2. V shed 5 bases and J 3 bases; nucleotides not matched to a gene: 5. Germline CDR1 is SGHNT and CDR2 is YYREEE (reference sequence). CDR3 size: 14 residues.

CDR3 DNA sequence: TGTGCCAGCAGCGTAGGAGTACAGGGGGACCAGTACTTC. Amino acid sequence: CASSVGVQGDQYF. This rearrangement joins TRBV9 to TRBJ2-5, with 8 bases matching TRBD1. The CDR3 consists of 13 residues. The J segment lost 10 bases and the V segment lost 0 bases, leaving 5 bases of the junction unmatched. Per germline, CDR1 SGDLS and CDR2 YYNGEE.

The rearrangement links TRBV3-1 (or the pseudogene TRBV3-2) to TRBJ1-6; D call uncertain. From germline, CDR1 is LGHDT and CDR2 YNNKEL (reference sequence). The CDR3 runs 16 residues. Trimming stripped 1 base from V and 9 bases from J, with 16 bases between. The CDR3 nucleotides are TGTGCCAGCAGCCAAGTTCCAGGCTCCTCGACTTCACCCCTCCACTTT. It is translated as CASSQVPGSSTSPLHF.

The chain recombines TRBV10-3 with TRBJ1-3, with 9 bases aligning to TRBD1. Trimming took 6 bases from V and 3 from J; bases not matched to a gene: 6. Per the germline V gene, CDR1 is ENHRY and CDR2 is SYGVKD. The CDR3 spans 15 residues. CDR3 residues: CAISPGQGFGNTIYF. CDR3 nucleotide sequence: TGTGCCATCAGCCCGGGACAGGGATTTGGAAACACCATATATTTT.

CDR3 sequence: CASSQGRTGGPGNTEAFF. CDR3 DNA sequence: TGCGCCAGCAGCCAAGGGCGGACAGGGGGCCCCGGGAACACTGAAGCTTTCTTT. The chain combines TRBV4-1 with TRBJ1-1; TRBD1 matches 11 bases. The CDR3 runs 18 residues. Germline V gene lookup returns CDR1 MGHRA and CDR2 YSYEKL. V trimming: 1 base; J trimming: 1 base; junction bases outside the gene matches: 8.

This clone was observed a handful of times. The J gene is TRBJ2-3, the V gene TRBV11-3; unclear D gene. Germline lookup yields CDR1 SGHNT and CDR2 YENEEA. Between the trimmed V and J ends, which lost 5 bases and 4 bases, there was a span of 16 bases. This CDR3 contains 15 residues. The CDR3 nucleotides are TGTGCCAGCAGCCCTACTCTAGGCGAGGCAGATACGCAGTATTTT. As protein: CASSPTLGEADTQYF.

The chain recombines TRBV4-1 with TRBJ2-7; 10 nucleotides align to TRBD2. Germline loops: CDR1 MGHRA, CDR2 YSYEKL. The CDR3 covers 17 residues. J was trimmed by 1 base and V by 0 bases; bases with no gene match: 6. In DNA form, the CDR3 reads TGCGCCAGCAGCCAAGAGACGGGTAGCGGGGGGTCCTACGAGCAGTACTTC. It specifies CASSQETGSGGSYEQYF.

The J gene is TRBJ1-2, the V gene TRBV2, with TRBD1 as a possible D gene (5 bases). Germline lookup yields CDR1 SNHLY and CDR2 FYNNEI. V lost 7 bases and J lost 0, with 15 bases in between. CDR3 length: 15 amino acids. The CDR3 is CASTADSNSNYGYTF. The CDR3 DNA reads TGTGCCAGCACCGCTGACAGCAACTCTAACTATGGCTACACCTTC. Drawing the rest from reference TRBV2 and TRBJ1-2, the complete variable domain is EPEVTQTPSHQVTQMGQEVILRCVPISNHLYFYWYRQILGQKVEFLVSFYNNEISEKSEIFDDQFSVERPDGSNFTLKIRSTKLEDSAMYFCASTADSNSNYGYTFGSGTRLTVV.

This clone was picked up one time. The chain combines TRBV6-4 with TRBJ2-1; 10 bases are shared with TRBD1. V gave up 3 bases and J gave up 6 bases; unmatched junction bases: 2. This CDR3 has 14 amino acids. In germline, CDR1 is MRHNA, CDR2 SNTAGT. CDR3: CASSEGTGANEQFF. CDR3 nucleotides: TGTGCCAGCAGTGAGGGGACAGGGGCCAATGAGCAGTTCTTC.

The chain joins TRBV6-1 to TRBJ2-3; the match to TRBD2 covers 12 bases. V was pared by 7 bases and J by 4 bases, with 6 bases of the junction left unmatched. Germline V gene lookup returns CDR1 MNHNS and CDR2 SASEGT. The length of the CDR3 is 15 residues. This CDR3 is CASTRTSGTSDTQYF. CDR3 DNA: TGTGCCAGCACCCGGACTAGCGGGACCTCAGATACGCAGTATTTT.